The text below deals with one T cell receptor beta chain. These data belong to a study of blood T cell repertoires in COVID-19. Study as a whole: The origin of the acute and convalescent COVID-19 samples was the United States, Italy and Spain. T cells, B-cell-depleted T cells, or PBMCs provided the cDNA or gDNA that served as material.

Trimming stripped 7 bases from V and 3 bases from J, with 17 bases between. Germline V lookup: CDR1 SGHRS, CDR2 YFSETQ. The CDR3 spans 14 residues. Original data processing: Nucleated cell number was recorded as an estimate derived from reference gene primer amplification. Repertoires were generated with immunoSEQ multiplex PCR, while TCRdb's copy carries only in-frame clones and drops some. V and J calls and clone size are those listed in that table; D and trimming were worked out from the DNA. The profile covers 200,000 to 250,000 clones, with roughly nine tenths appearing a single time and 1.9% taken by the ten largest.

Sequencing used peripheral blood. This receptor was taken from a man in his forties or fifties with active or convalescent COVID-19. This rearrangement joins TRBV5-1 to TRBJ2-7; D unresolved. CDR3 in DNA: TGCGCCAGCGGCACCGGGTCAGCTGACTACGAGCAGTACTTC. Encoded protein: CASGTGSADYEQYF.